This paragraph covers one TCR beta chain sequence. Its antigen is not known. The entry originates in a study of CXCR3-negative and CXCR3-positive naive CD8 T cells. Study-level findings and limits: Similar TRBV-TRBJ usage characterized naive CXCR3-negative and CXCR3-positive cells; memory cells differed. Naive cells positive for CXCR3 carried more hydrophobic TRB CDR3s than CXCR3-negative ones.

Libraries were UMI-labeled 5' RACE TRB cDNA. TCRdb reprocessed the 5' RACE reads and keeps a single row for each CDR3 protein, giving no DNA. This table lists approximately 98,000 distinct CDR3 sequences. Sorts performed in triplicate captured 300,000 or so cells each from every CD8+ T cell subset. Phenotypically, naive CD8+ T cells corresponded to CD45RO-CCR7+CD27+CD95-. This CDR3 is built from 13 residues. Per the germline V gene, CDR1 is SGHTA and CDR2 is FQGTGA. This clonotype was obtained from a human donor in good health. Some clones in this sample may be carry-over from other donors' samples. Material for sequencing was naive CXCR3+ CD8+ T cells from blood. Subset indicated: CD45RO-CCR7+CD27+CD95- naive CD8+ T cells expressing CXCR3 (TNR3+). The chain combines TRBV7-3 with TRBJ2-7; TCRdb names TRBD2, which stays unverified in the absence of DNA. The CDR3: CASSLGSLNEQYF. The variable domain in full, completed from reference TRBV7-3 and TRBJ2-7, reads GAGVSQTPSNKVTEKGKYVELRCDPISGHTALYWYRQSLGQGPEFLIYFQGTGAADDSGLPNDRFFAVRPEGSVSTLKIQRTERGDSAVYLCASSLGSLNEQYFGPGTRLTVT.